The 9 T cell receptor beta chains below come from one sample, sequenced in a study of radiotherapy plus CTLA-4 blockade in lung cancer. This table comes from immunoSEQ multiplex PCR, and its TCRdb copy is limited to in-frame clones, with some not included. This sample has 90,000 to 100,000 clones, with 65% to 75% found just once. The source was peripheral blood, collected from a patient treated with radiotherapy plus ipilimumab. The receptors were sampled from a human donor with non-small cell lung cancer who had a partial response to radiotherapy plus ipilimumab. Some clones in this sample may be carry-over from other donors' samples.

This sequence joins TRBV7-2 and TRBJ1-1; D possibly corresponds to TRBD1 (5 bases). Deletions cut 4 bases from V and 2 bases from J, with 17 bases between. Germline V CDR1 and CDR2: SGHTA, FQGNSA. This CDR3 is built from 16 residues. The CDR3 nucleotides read TGTGCCAGCAGCTCCTCAGGGTTCAGGGCTAACACTGAAGCTTTCTTT. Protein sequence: CASSSSGFRANTEAFF.

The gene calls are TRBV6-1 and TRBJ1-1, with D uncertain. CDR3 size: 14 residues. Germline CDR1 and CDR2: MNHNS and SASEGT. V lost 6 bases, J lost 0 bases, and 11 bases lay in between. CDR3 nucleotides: TGTGCCAGCAGATCTCCAGGCATGAACACTGAAGCTTTCTTT. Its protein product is CASRSPGMNTEAFF.

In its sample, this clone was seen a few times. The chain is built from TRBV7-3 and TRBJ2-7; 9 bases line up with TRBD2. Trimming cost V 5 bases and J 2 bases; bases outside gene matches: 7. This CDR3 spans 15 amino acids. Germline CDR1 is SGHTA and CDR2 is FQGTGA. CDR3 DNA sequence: TGTGCCAGCAGCCCACTAGCGGGCCCTACCTACGAGCAGTACTTC. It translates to CASSPLAGPTYEQYF.

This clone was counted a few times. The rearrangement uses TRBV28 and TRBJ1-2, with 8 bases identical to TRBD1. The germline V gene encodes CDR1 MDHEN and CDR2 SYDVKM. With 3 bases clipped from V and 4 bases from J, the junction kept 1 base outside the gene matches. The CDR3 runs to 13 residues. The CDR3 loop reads CASSLDRVYGYTF. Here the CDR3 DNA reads TGTGCCAGCAGTTTGGACAGGGTCTATGGCTACACCTTC.

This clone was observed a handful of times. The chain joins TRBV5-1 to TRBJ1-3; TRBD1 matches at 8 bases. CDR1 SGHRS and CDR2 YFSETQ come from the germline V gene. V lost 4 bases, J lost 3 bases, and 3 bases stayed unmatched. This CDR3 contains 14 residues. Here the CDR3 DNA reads TGCGCCAGCAGCCCGGACAGGGTTGGAAACACCATATATTTT. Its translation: CASSPDRVGNTIYF. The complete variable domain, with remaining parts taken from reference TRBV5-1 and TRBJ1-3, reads KAGVTQTPRYLIKTRGQQVTLSCSPISGHRSVSWYQQTPGQGLQFLFEYFSETQRNKGNFPGRFSGRQFSNSRSEMNVSTLELGDSALYLCASSPDRVGNTIYFGEGSWLTVV.

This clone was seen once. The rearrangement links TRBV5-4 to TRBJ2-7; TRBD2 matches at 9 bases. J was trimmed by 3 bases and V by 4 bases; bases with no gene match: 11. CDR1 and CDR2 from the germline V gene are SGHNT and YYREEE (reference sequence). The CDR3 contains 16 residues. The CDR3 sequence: CASSGPGSGRFYEQYF. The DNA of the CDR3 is TGTGCCAGCAGCGGTCCGGGTAGCGGGAGATTCTACGAGCAGTACTTC.

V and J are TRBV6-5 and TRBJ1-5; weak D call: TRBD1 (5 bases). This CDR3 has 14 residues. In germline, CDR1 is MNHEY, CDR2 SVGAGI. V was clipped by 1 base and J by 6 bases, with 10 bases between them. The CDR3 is CASSYWQGSQPQHF. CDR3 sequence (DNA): TGTGCCAGCAGTTACTGGCAGGGAAGTCAGCCCCAGCATTTT.

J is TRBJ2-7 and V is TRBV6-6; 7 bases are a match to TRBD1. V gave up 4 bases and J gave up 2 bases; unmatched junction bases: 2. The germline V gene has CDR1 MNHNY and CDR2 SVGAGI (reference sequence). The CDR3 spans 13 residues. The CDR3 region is CASSFGQAYEQYF. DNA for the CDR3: TGTGCCAGCAGTTTCGGACAGGCCTACGAGCAGTACTTC.

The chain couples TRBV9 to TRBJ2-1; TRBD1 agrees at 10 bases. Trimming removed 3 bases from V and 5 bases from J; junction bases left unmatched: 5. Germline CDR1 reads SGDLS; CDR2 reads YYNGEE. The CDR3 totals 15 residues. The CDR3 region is CASSAGDRGDNEQFF. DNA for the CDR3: TGTGCCAGCAGCGCTGGGGACAGGGGTGACAATGAGCAGTTCTTC.